Reported below is one T cell receptor beta chain. Its recognized antigen is unknown. Base qualities are not recorded, but no much larger clone differs from it by a single base. TCRbeta CDR3 regions were amplified from genomic DNA using the immunoSEQ Assay, a bias-controlled multiplex PCR. The original methods were these. Nucleated cell counts per sample were estimated from amplification of reference gene primers within the assay. Sequence reads were collapsed and filtered to measure the absolute abundance of every unique TCRbeta CDR3 rearrangement. Productive Simpson clonality was computed per sample as the square root of Simpson's diversity index over productive rearrangements. The table was pulled from immuneACCESS by TCRdb, which kept in-frame rearrangements only. Such tables lose some clones; where checked, under half of the loss comes from unresolved V genes, and the rest has no known cause. Clonal size and the V and J genes are those of that table, whereas D and trimming came from the DNA. This sample gives 100,000 to 120,000 clones in total; about 86% of them show up just once. Jointly, the top ten make up 30% to 45% of the sample.

The germline V gene encodes CDR1 SEHNR and CDR2 FQNEAQ (reference sequence). Relative to germline, V is 4 bases shorter and J is 7 bases shorter, with 16 bases between their ends. Reading from cysteine to phenylalanine, the CDR3 counts 15 amino acids. Only the CDR3 DNA is retained, 45 bases long and in frame from the first base. Whole blood was collected in K2EDTA tubes by collaborating institutions according to the institutions' own protocols. For TCRbeta analysis, collaborator samples were shipped as frozen whole blood, as isolated PBMCs, or as DNA extracted from either sample type. These data originate in a study of blood T cell repertoires in COVID-19 (dated by TCRdb to the early 2020s). Study-wide context: The collaborator samples originated in the United States, Italy and Spain and spanned the acute and convalescent phases of COVID-19. The material from the prospective study consisted of cDNA or gDNA derived from T cells, B-cell-depleted T cells, or PBMCs. Subjects who had been exposed to COVID-19, were actively infected with it, or had recovered from it provided the deeply sampled blood TCRbeta repertoires that made up the dataset. The repertoires were made available in a free public database intended to serve as a resource for research on the immune response to SARS-CoV-2. The samples were drawn from the first 160 participants of the ongoing ImmuneRACE study and from 950 to 1,500 subjects provided by 6 global collaborators. Nearly every sample came with metadata listing a de-identified subject ID, COVID-19 status, age in years and sex. Where available, HLA class I and class II types were taken from metadata supplied by the sample provider and were not determined by assay-based typing.

The paper as a whole reports these results and caveats: How much clinical and demographic metadata was included differed by source and by participant, and the metadata was provided uncurated.

The TCR sequence derives from a man older than 75 with acute or convalescent COVID-19. The sequence links TRBV7-9 to TRBJ1-4, with a tentative D gene TRBD1 over 6 matching bases. The material sequenced was peripheral blood. The nucleotide sequence reads as follows: TGTGCCAGCAGCTCGATGAGGGGGACGGGTGAAAAACTGTTTTTT. The translation is CASSSMRGTGEKLFF. Here the CDR3 is joined to the reference TRBV7-9 and TRBJ1-4 genes, and the full variable domain is: DTGVSQNPRHKITKRGQNVTFRCDPISEHNRLYWYRQTLGQGPEFLTYFQNEAQLEKSRLLSDRFSAERPKGSFSTLEIQRTEQGDSAMYLCASSSMRGTGEKLFFGSGTQLSVL.